These T cell receptor beta chains were read from a single sample in a study of regulatory T cells in long-lasting Graves disease. TCRdb ran MiXCR on the multiplex PCR reads and lists one entry per CDR3 protein. The repertoire holds about 370,000 distinct CDR3 sequences, with about 16% as singletons. Sequenced here: peripheral blood mononuclear cells (PBMCs), sampled at new diagnosis, from a patient treated with antithyroid drugs. The receptors derive from a female donor with Graves disease. CDR3s include the opening cysteine and the closing phenylalanine or tryptophan. Expanded clones get a size class; other rows say once, few or many, or leave the size out.

abundance	v_gene	j_gene	CDR3aa
many	TRBV6-9	TRBJ2-7	CASSYGLGDPYEQYF
NA	TRBV12-3/TRBV12-4	NA	CASSYVAGGPGETQYF
few	TRBV29-1	TRBJ2-2	CSVGDRLNTGELFF
few	TRBV27	TRBJ1-3	CASSRQGANGNTIYF
NA	TRBV12-3/TRBV12-4	TRBJ2-2	CARSFVVVWTDTGELFF
NA	TRBV27	TRBJ1-1	CASRGGVNTEAFF
few	TRBV7-2	TRBJ1-3	CASSQDRGNTIYF
many	TRBV11-2	TRBJ2-1	CASSTAIAGVHEQFF
NA	TRBV7-9	TRBJ2-1	CASSLVVRTGEQFF
many	TRBV18	TRBJ1-1	CASSQKKGVDFF
many	TRBV12-3/TRBV12-4	TRBJ2-1	CASRLRSSGTYNEQFF
many	TRBV12-3/TRBV12-4	TRBJ1-1	CASSLGEVTEAFF
many	TRBV4-2	TRBJ1-4	CASSPRGEKLFF
many	TRBV7-9	TRBJ1-1	CASSPLMGAGTEAFF
NA	TRBV4-1	TRBJ2-3	CASSQYETPTASSTDTQYF
NA	TRBV4-3	TRBJ1-5	CASSQEYTPRGVQPQHF
NA	TRBV19	TRBJ2-6	CASSISKVGSGANVLTF
many	TRBV5-1	TRBJ2-5	CASRGDGETQYF
NA	TRBV12-3/TRBV12-4	TRBJ1-6	CASSGPGQGGSPLHF
many	TRBV27	TRBJ1-2	CASSLRQGPNYGYTF
NA	TRBV28	TRBJ2-2	CASGSPGELFF
few	TRBV27	TRBJ2-7	CASSPFDGYEQYF
few	TRBV18	TRBJ2-1	CASSPNLLGGSNNEQFF
many	TRBV14	TRBJ1-1	CASSARITISNTEAFF
few	TRBV15	TRBJ2-2	CATSRDTEWNTGELFF
NA	TRBV29-1	TRBJ2-1	CSVWSGRRELANEQFF
NA	TRBV7-9	TRBJ2-7	CASSLRAIPYEQYF
many	TRBV2	TRBJ1-1	CASGGVNTEAFF
many	TRBV3-1	TRBJ2-1	CASSQEGIRANNEQFF
many	TRBV28	TRBJ1-2	CASSSHAPDSSGDGYTF
many	TRBV5-1	TRBJ1-4	CASSPLQATNEKLFF